The entry below gives a single T cell receptor (beta chain) sequence along with its context. Its target is not known. The sample comes from a study of siplizumab effects on memory and regulatory T cells. Here immunoSEQ multiplex PCR was the method, and the copy in TCRdb shows in-frame clones only, minus some. The sample lists 70,000 or so clones, 91% occurring once. Findings and caveats of the study: Proliferating Tregs taken from siplizumab cultures were not shown to have a confirmed suppressive function.

CDR1 and CDR2 from the germline V gene are MGHDK and SYGVNS. The V gene end was trimmed by 7 bases and the J gene end by 0 bases; junction bases not matched to a gene: 5. This CDR3 contains 15 residues. The rearrangement links TRBV25-1 to TRBJ2-3; 9 nucleotides agree with TRBD2. Sequenced: CD8+ T cells sorted from blood. This TCR was recovered from a human donor in good health. The CDR3, as DNA: TGTGCCAGCACCATAGCGGGGGCCAGCACAGATACGCAGTATTTT. It codes for CASTIAGASTDTQYF.